Listed below are T cell receptor beta chains from one sample, sequenced in a study of memory CD4+ T cells and cytomegalovirus serostatus. Some clones are missing from TCRdb's copy, which holds only in-frame ones; the method was immunoSEQ multiplex PCR. The top ten hold 0.79% of the sample, which has tens of thousands of clones, 70% to 80% seen once. Sequenced: memory CD4+ T cells from blood. These receptors all stem from an adult in good health and CMV-seronegative. Both conserved end residues are trimmed from each CDR3. The order of the fields is clone size, V gene, J gene, CDR3 protein. Clone size is stated in some rows and not others, as once, few, many or a class when expanded.

>-|TRBV19|TRBJ2-2
ASSITRLAGHTGELF
>-|TRBV5-6|TRBJ2-2
ASSLQGNTGELF
>-|TRBV11-3|TRBJ2-1
ASSSTSPSGGSDEQF
>-|TRBV6-6|TRBJ1-1
ASRGRDRGTEAF
>-|TRBV10-1|TRBJ1-5
ARNPRGQDNQPQH
>-|TRBV15|TRBJ1-2
ATSREGDHT
>-|TRBV4-2|TRBJ2-1
ASSPSSRTSVGEQF
>few|TRBV7-2|TRBJ1-2
ATATGTGHYGYT
>-|TRBV4-3|TRBJ2-2
ASSRRRDQQRSWGELF
>-|TRBV9|TRBJ2-3
ASSDSGGRADTQY
>-|TRBV7-2|TRBJ2-2
ASSLGLAKTGELF
>-|TRBV7-9|TRBJ1-6
ASSPTGSVYSPLH
>-|TRBV7-9|TRBJ2-4
ASSLLGSAKNIQY
>-|TRBV7-6|TRBJ2-7
ASSSWVGTGVNEQY